These 11 T cell receptor beta chains came from one sample sequenced in a study of blood T cell repertoires in COVID-19. Some clones are missing from TCRdb's copy, which holds only in-frame ones; the method was immunoSEQ multiplex PCR. The table shows roughly 60,000 clones, with roughly 85% occurring only once. Material: peripheral blood. The receptor source for this set is a human donor in a cohort sampled during active COVID-19.

The chain carries TRBV5-1 and TRBJ1-4; the match to TRBD1 covers 7 bases. V was pared by 4 bases and J by 5 bases, with 5 bases of the junction left unmatched. In germline, CDR1 is SGHRS, CDR2 YFSETQ. This CDR3 has 14 amino acids. This CDR3 reads CASSPGTANEKLFF. Written as DNA, the CDR3 is TGCGCCAGCAGCCCCGGGACAGCAAATGAAAAACTGTTTTTT. Looking up the rest from reference TRBV5-1 and TRBJ1-4 gives the full variable domain: KAGVTQTPRYLIKTRGQQVTLSCSPISGHRSVSWYQQTPGQGLQFLFEYFSETQRNKGNFPGRFSGRQFSNSRSEMNVSTLELGDSALYLCASSPGTANEKLFFGSGTQLSVL.

This chain joins TRBV5-1 and TRBJ1-5; D ambiguous. From germline, CDR1 is SGHRS and CDR2 YFSETQ. Deletions cut 2 bases from V and 0 bases from J, with 24 bases between. The CDR3 runs 20 residues. In nucleotides, the CDR3 is TGCGCCAGCAGCTTCGCGGGCTTGTGGGGTATATGGGGTAGCAATCAGCCCCAGCATTTT. This codes for CASSFAGLWGIWGSNQPQHF. The variable domain in full, with the rest retrieved from reference TRBV5-1 and TRBJ1-5, is KAGVTQTPRYLIKTRGQQVTLSCSPISGHRSVSWYQQTPGQGLQFLFEYFSETQRNKGNFPGRFSGRQFSNSRSEMNVSTLELGDSALYLCASSFAGLWGIWGSNQPQHFGDGTRLSIL.

The chain has TRBV13 and TRBJ2-7; tentative D call: TRBD1 (5 bases). Germline CDR1 is PRHDT and CDR2 is FYEKMQ (reference sequence). V was cut by 0 bases and J by 5 bases, with 8 bases left in between. There are 13 residues in the CDR3. In DNA form, the CDR3 reads TGTGCCAGCAGCTTAGGGTTACAGGACGAGCAGTACTTC. Translated: CASSLGLQDEQYF.

The chain is built from TRBV4-2 and TRBJ2-2; no clear D. The ends were cut back, 1 base at V and 0 bases at J, with 15 bases in the middle. CDR3 length equals 18 residues. Germline V gives CDR1 LGHNA, CDR2 YNFKEQ. CDR3 in DNA: TGTGCCAGCAGCCAAGTTCAGGTGATGTTCGCGAACACCGGGGAGCTGTTTTTT. Protein product: CASSQVQVMFANTGELFF.

This clone was detected a few times. The J gene is TRBJ2-3, the V gene TRBV4-1; 9 bases map to TRBD2. The CDR3 length is 16 residues. The germline V gene has CDR1 MGHRA and CDR2 YSYEKL. V dropped 5 bases and J dropped 5; count of bases not matched to a gene: 11. The CDR3 DNA is TGCGCCAGCAGCAAATCCCCGGGACTAGCTGAAGATACGCAGTATTTT. It encodes CASSKSPGLAEDTQYF.

This sequence joins TRBV2 and TRBJ1-1; D may be TRBD1 (6 bases). In germline, CDR1 is SNHLY, CDR2 FYNNEI. V dropped 3 bases and J dropped 3 bases, with 8 bases sitting between them. There are 13 residues in the CDR3. CDR3 protein: CASSDRGYTEAFF. The CDR3 DNA is TGTGCCAGCAGTGACAGGGGCTACACTGAAGCTTTCTTT.

The chain carries TRBV3-1 (or the pseudogene TRBV3-2) and TRBJ2-4; 13 bases are a match to TRBD2. After removal of 4 bases from V and 5 bases from J, the junction contained 2 bases not matched to a gene. CDR1 and CDR2 (germline): LGHDT, YNNKEL (reference sequence). The CDR3 is made up of 15 amino acids. The CDR3 protein is CASSRGLAGENIQYF. The CDR3 coding sequence is TGTGCCAGCAGCCGAGGACTAGCGGGAGAAAACATTCAGTACTTC.

The count of this clone is one. The J gene is TRBJ2-5, the V gene TRBV7-9; D is unclear. The V end was cut by 11 bases, the J end by 5 bases, with 18 bases between. CDR1 is SEHNR and CDR2 is FQNEAQ in the germline V gene (reference sequence). This CDR3 region has 13 residues. The CDR3 loop is CAAIQFSRETQYF. The CDR3, as DNA: TGTGCCGCCATCCAATTCTCTCGGGAGACCCAGTACTTC. Looking up the rest from reference TRBV7-9 and TRBJ2-5 gives the full variable domain: DTGVSQNPRHKITKRGQNVTFRCDPISEHNRLYWYRQTLGQGPEFLTYFQNEAQLEKSRLLSDRFSAERPKGSFSTLEIQRTEQGDSAMYLCAAIQFSRETQYFGPGTRLLVL.

The gene calls are TRBV9 and TRBJ2-1, with D unresolved. CDR1 and CDR2 (germline): SGDLS, YYNGEE. CDR3 size: 18 residues. Trimming took off 0 bases at V and 0 bases at J, with 16 bases between the two ends. Here the CDR3 reads CASSVGSGYPSSYNEQFF. DNA for the CDR3: TGTGCCAGCAGCGTAGGCTCCGGGTATCCCAGCTCCTACAATGAGCAGTTCTTC.

This chain links TRBV24-1 with TRBJ1-5; D possibly corresponds to TRBD1 (5 bases). CDR3 length equals 14 residues. The germline V gene encodes CDR1 KGHDR and CDR2 SFDVKD. Trimming removed 5 bases from V and 3 bases from J, with 10 bases in between. The CDR3 sequence is CATSGSGYNQPQHF. The CDR3 bases are TGTGCCACCAGTGGGTCAGGGTACAATCAGCCCCAGCATTTT.

CDR3 in DNA: TGTGCCAGTAGTATAATGGCGGGGACCGGTGGCTACACCTTC. Its protein is CASSIMAGTGGYTF. V is TRBV19 and J is TRBJ1-2; D perhaps matches TRBD1 (5 bases). Between the trimmed V and J ends, which lost 2 bases and 7 bases, there was a span of 14 bases. The CDR3 has 14 amino acids. The germline gives CDR1 LNHDA, CDR2 SQIVND (reference sequence).